This T cell receptor (beta chain) was obtained from a study of siplizumab effects on memory and regulatory T cells. Study outcomes and limitations: Unstimulated subsets contained matches for only a minor fraction of alloreactive clones.

The CDR3 has 15 residues. Germline V gene lookup returns CDR1 SGHRS and CDR2 YFSETQ. Trimming removed 2 bases at V and 0 bases at J, with 9 bases between. TCRdb's table, derived via immunoSEQ multiplex PCR, lists solely in-frame clones and lacks some. Of tens of thousands of clones in the sample, roughly 95% were seen once. In the case of this clone: Its antigen is unidentified.

This TCR was recovered from a human donor in good health. The sample was naive CD4+ T cells sorted from blood. V usage is TRBV5-1 and J usage is TRBJ2-1; possible D gene TRBD2, 6 bases. CDR3 sequence (DNA): TGCGCCAGCAGCTTTCGGGAGAGCTCCTACAATGAGCAGTTCTTC. As protein: CASSFRESSYNEQFF.